This is a list of T cell receptor beta chains from one sample in a study of blood T cell repertoires in COVID-19. The data were produced by immunoSEQ multiplex PCR, yet TCRdb's version contains in-frame clones alone and is incomplete. The sample shows roughly 240,000 clones, about 83% of them seen only once. Sequences were obtained from PBMCs or T cells enriched from blood (not recorded which). The receptors stem from a woman aged 40 to 50 who had been exposed to COVID-19. The conserved cysteine and the conserved F or W are not part of the CDR3 here. The size entry is marked missing in some rows and otherwise reads once, few, many or a size class.

V gene: TRBV30; clone size: once; CDR3 protein: ASRTGSSYNSPLH
V gene: TRBV24-1; clone size: NA; CDR3 protein: ATSDSGLTTDTQY
V gene: TRBV3-1/TRBV3-2; clone size: NA; CDR3 protein: ASSQAEGNYEQY
V gene: TRBV5-1; clone size: NA; CDR3 protein: ASSVQGAAGNTIY
V gene: TRBV9; clone size: NA; CDR3 protein: ASSLSPGYEQY
V gene: TRBV3-1/TRBV3-2; clone size: NA; CDR3 protein: ASSQRTGGTEAF
V gene: TRBV7-9; clone size: NA; CDR3 protein: ASSPGHSRGETQY
V gene: TRBV6-1; clone size: NA; CDR3 protein: ASSGAGGYNEQF
V gene: TRBV11-2; clone size: NA; CDR3 protein: ASSSRGGLDGYT
V gene: TRBV11-2; clone size: NA; CDR3 protein: ASSSPRTGQFYGYT
V gene: TRBV3-1/TRBV3-2; clone size: NA; CDR3 protein: ASSQEGRAGTSTDTQY
V gene: TRBV15; clone size: few; CDR3 protein: ATSRDGGPAEAF
V gene: TRBV4-1; clone size: NA; CDR3 protein: ASSQPGQKREQY
V gene: TRBV28; clone size: NA; CDR3 protein: ASSTGQRGANVLT
V gene: TRBV18; clone size: NA; CDR3 protein: ASSPTGDKNIQY
V gene: TRBV7-2; clone size: NA; CDR3 protein: ASSPARREGTYEQY
V gene: TRBV6-4; clone size: NA; CDR3 protein: ASSDTDRENTIY
V gene: TRBV5-6; clone size: NA; CDR3 protein: ASSLIANYGYT
V gene: TRBV14; clone size: NA; CDR3 protein: ASSQGGEVDGYT
V gene: TRBV7-2; clone size: NA; CDR3 protein: ASSPRSGATYEQY
V gene: TRBV19; clone size: NA; CDR3 protein: ASSINRFVTDTQY
V gene: TRBV2; clone size: NA; CDR3 protein: ASSERGTGREKLF
V gene: TRBV5-1; clone size: once; CDR3 protein: ASSLGLGERADGYGYT
V gene: TRBV4-1; clone size: NA; CDR3 protein: ASSQDGTGAGNTIY
V gene: TRBV9; clone size: NA; CDR3 protein: ASSPQGARGEKLF
V gene: TRBV7-9; clone size: NA; CDR3 protein: ASSPNGGDQWEQY
V gene: TRBV5-1; clone size: once; CDR3 protein: ASSLDGIGLRPQH
V gene: TRBV4-1; clone size: NA; CDR3 protein: ASSQVAGQSSYEQY
V gene: TRBV11-2; clone size: NA; CDR3 protein: ASSLEEGLGYT
V gene: TRBV3-1/TRBV3-2; clone size: NA; CDR3 protein: ASSQDPGGQKDTQY
V gene: TRBV11-2; clone size: NA; CDR3 protein: ASSLARRDTQY
V gene: TRBV19; clone size: NA; CDR3 protein: ASSPGLNTGELF
V gene: TRBV7-9; clone size: NA; CDR3 protein: ASSLGTGDEQF
V gene: TRBV28; clone size: NA; CDR3 protein: ASSSRQGRH
V gene: TRBV6-4; clone size: NA; CDR3 protein: ANLVGTDNEKLF
V gene: TRBV5-5; clone size: NA; CDR3 protein: ASSSGQGAETQY
V gene: TRBV28; clone size: NA; CDR3 protein: ASQAGGPNTEAF
V gene: TRBV19; clone size: NA; CDR3 protein: ASRETGAGKDQPQH
V gene: TRBV2; clone size: NA; CDR3 protein: ASRGLGQINEISPQH